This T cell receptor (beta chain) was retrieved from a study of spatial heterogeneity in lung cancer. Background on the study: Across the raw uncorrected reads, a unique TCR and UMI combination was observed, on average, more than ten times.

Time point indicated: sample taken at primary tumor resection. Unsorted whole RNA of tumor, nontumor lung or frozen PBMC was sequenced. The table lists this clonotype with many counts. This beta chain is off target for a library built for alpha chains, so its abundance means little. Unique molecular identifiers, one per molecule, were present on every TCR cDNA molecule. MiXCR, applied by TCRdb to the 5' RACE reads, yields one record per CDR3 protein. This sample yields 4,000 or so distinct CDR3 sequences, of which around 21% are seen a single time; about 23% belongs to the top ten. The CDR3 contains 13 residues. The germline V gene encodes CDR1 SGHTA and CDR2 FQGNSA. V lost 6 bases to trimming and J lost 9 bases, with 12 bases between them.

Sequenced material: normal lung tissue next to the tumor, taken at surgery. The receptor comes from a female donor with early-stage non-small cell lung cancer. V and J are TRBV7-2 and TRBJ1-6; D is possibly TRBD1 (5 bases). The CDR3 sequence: CASRRTIPSPLHF. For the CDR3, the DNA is TGTGCCAGCAGGCGGACAATACCTTCACCCCTCCACTTT. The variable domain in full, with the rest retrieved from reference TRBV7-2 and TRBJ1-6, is GAGVSQSPSNKVTEKGKDVELRCDPISGHTALYWYRQSLGQGLEFLIYFQGNSAPDKSGLPSDRFSAERTGGSVSTLTIQRTQQEDSAVYLCASRRTIPSPLHFGNGTRLTVT.